The 4 T cell receptor beta chains listed next were all sequenced from one sample in a study of spatial heterogeneity in lung cancer. Study-wide findings and caveats: For expanded intratumoral alpha and beta TCRs, counts tracked tumor mutation counts.

Time point: sample taken at primary tumor resection. One entry per CDR3 protein results from TCRdb running MiXCR on the 5' RACE reads. The sample holds over 15,000 distinct CDR3 sequences, around 6.2% seen once. Antigens for these TCRs are unknown. Sequenced material: lung tumor tissue, taken at surgery. The source of these receptors is a male donor with early-stage non-small cell lung cancer.

This clonotype came up many times. Since the library was made to target alpha chains, this beta chain is a stray read and its abundance is not meaningful. The chain carries TRBV6-2 or TRBV6-3 and TRBJ2-1, with D perhaps matching TRBD2 (5 bases). The germline V and J ends were trimmed by 8 bases and 0 bases, with 11 bases remaining between them. Germline CDR1 reads MNHEY; CDR2 reads SVGEGT. CDR3 length equals 14 residues. CDR3 nucleotides: TGTGCCAGCTGGCATGACTACTCCTACAATGAGCAGTTCTTC. Amino acids: CASWHDYSYNEQFF.

The table lists this clonotype with many counts. This beta chain appears as a stray read in a library generated for alpha chains; its size is not informative. The V call is TRBV28, the J call TRBJ1-2; D gene unclear. Germline lookup yields CDR1 MDHEN and CDR2 SYDVKM. The length of the CDR3 is 10 residues. Trimming removed 4 bases at V and 6 bases at J, with 3 bases between. CDR3 nucleotide sequence: TGTGCCAGCAGTTCGGATGGCTACACCTTC. This sequence encodes CASSSDGYTF.

There are many counts of this clonotype. A library prepared for alpha chains yielded this beta chain as an off-target read; its size is of little meaning. The chain combines TRBV20-1 with TRBJ2-4, with 9 bases that match TRBD2. J lost 13 bases, V lost 6 bases, and 10 bases had no gene match. The CDR3 sequence is 12 residues long. Germline CDR1 is DFQATT and CDR2 is SNEGSKA (reference sequence). In DNA, the CDR3 is TGCAGTGCGGGGGGGATAGCGGGAGAACAGTACTTC. It translates to CSAGGIAGEQYF.

This clonotype was picked up many times. Found in a library prepared for alpha chains, this beta chain is an off-target read, and its abundance has little meaning. The chain links TRBV18 to TRBJ2-5; D gene uncertain. CDR3 length: 14 amino acids. V was clipped by 0 bases and J by 4 bases, with 9 bases between them. Germline CDR1 KGHSH, CDR2 LQKENI. The CDR3 bases are TGTGCCAGCTCACCACCCAAGGACCGAGAGACCCAGTACTTC. Translating gives CASSPPKDRETQYF.